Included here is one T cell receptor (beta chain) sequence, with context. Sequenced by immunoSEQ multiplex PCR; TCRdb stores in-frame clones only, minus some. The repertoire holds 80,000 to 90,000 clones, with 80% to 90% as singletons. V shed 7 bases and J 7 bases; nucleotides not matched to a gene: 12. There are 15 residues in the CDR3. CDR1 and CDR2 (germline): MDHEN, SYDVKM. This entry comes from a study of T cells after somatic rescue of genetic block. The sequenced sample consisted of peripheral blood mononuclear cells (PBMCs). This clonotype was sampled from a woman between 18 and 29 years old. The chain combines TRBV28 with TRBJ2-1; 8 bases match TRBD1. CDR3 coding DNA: TGTGCCAGCACCTTGGGGGCAGGGGGCAGGAATGAGCAGTTCTTC. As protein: CASTLGAGGRNEQFF. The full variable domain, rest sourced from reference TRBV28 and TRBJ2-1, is DVKVTQSSRYLVKRTGEKVFLECVQDMDHENMFWYRQDPGLGLRLIYFSYDVKMKEKGDIPEGYSVSREKKERFSLILESASTNQTSMYLCASTLGAGGRNEQFFGPGTRLTVL.